Detailed here is one T cell receptor (beta chain). Sequencing used immunoSEQ multiplex PCR; TCRdb keeps in-frame clones, though not all of them. The sample carries about 76,000 clones, around nine tenths recorded once. These data belong to a study of T cell responses to AZD1222 COVID-19 vaccine. V lost 1 base, J lost 6 bases, and 10 bases lay in between. The CDR3 length is 13 residues. In germline, CDR1 is LGHDT, CDR2 YNNKEL (reference sequence). The chain links TRBV3-1 (or the pseudogene TRBV3-2) to TRBJ2-7; D unclear. The sequenced sample was peripheral blood, obtained on day 0 of AZD1222 vaccination. This receptor was taken from an adult in good health. The CDR3 loop is CASSQAEKSEQYF. The DNA of the CDR3 is TGTGCCAGCAGCCAAGCGGAGAAGTCCGAGCAGTACTTC.